This paragraph reports one T cell receptor beta chain. What it binds is not known. This record belongs to a study of shared clonotypes between healthy human individuals. Regarding the study as a whole: Generally, naive subsets came out with larger estimated richness than memory subsets.

Study processing details: ImmunoSEQ yielded junction-only sequences lacking quality scores, so filtering differed. Profiled with immunoSEQ multiplex PCR; TCRdb holds only in-frame clones, not every one. V and J calls and clone size follow that table, whereas D and trimming were derived from the DNA. The profile shows over 1.4 million clones, roughly 96% of them singletons. CDR1 SGHRS and CDR2 YFSETQ come from the germline V gene. This CDR3 spans 17 amino acids. V lost 0 bases to trimming and J lost 5 bases; unmatched junction nucleotides: 8. Nashville, Tennessee was home to all donors, who were Caucasian adults.

The V call is TRBV5-1, the J call TRBJ2-2; 9 nucleotides agree with TRBD2. Sequenced material: naive CD4+ T cells sorted from blood. Subset described: CD45RA+ positively selected. The sequence derives from a man in his thirties or forties in good health. The DNA of the CDR3 is TGCGCCAGCAGCTTGGCCTTGGCTAGCGGGACGACCGGGGAGCTGTTTTTT. It specifies CASSLALASGTTGELFF.